This entry lists 29 T cell receptor beta chains sequenced from one sample in a study of blood T cell repertoires in COVID-19. TCRdb keeps only in-frame clones here, not all; method: immunoSEQ multiplex PCR. Among just over 250,000 clones listed, approximately 89% were seen once. The sequencing sample was made of peripheral blood. The receptors originated from a woman aged 70-85 years with COVID-19, enrolled during active disease.

The chain employs TRBV7-9 and TRBJ2-7; 7 bases map to TRBD1. The V gene's germline CDR1 is SEHNR and CDR2 FQNEAQ (reference sequence). This CDR3 is built from 14 residues. Losses at the gene ends were 1 base for V and 6 bases for J; bases not matched to a gene: 6. The CDR3 sequence is CASSLGQGGVEQYF. Here the CDR3 DNA reads TGTGCCAGCAGCTTAGGACAGGGTGGGGTCGAGCAGTACTTC. Together with reference TRBV7-9 and TRBJ2-7, the CDR3 gives the full variable domain: DTGVSQNPRHKITKRGQNVTFRCDPISEHNRLYWYRQTLGQGPEFLTYFQNEAQLEKSRLLSDRFSAERPKGSFSTLEIQRTEQGDSAMYLCASSLGQGGVEQYFGPGTRLTVT.

This clone has more than one count but fewer than ten. The chain employs TRBV4-2 and TRBJ2-3; 16 nucleotides align to TRBD2. The CDR3 runs 20 residues. V shed 4 bases, J shed 3 bases, and the junction held 13 bases outside the gene matches. Germline CDR1 is LGHNA and CDR2 is YNFKEQ. CDR3: CASSPTPGLAGGKGTDTQYF. The CDR3 nucleotides are TGTGCCAGCAGCCCCACACCGGGACTAGCGGGGGGGAAGGGAACAGATACGCAGTATTTT.

The J gene is TRBJ2-6, the V gene TRBV19; D is undetermined. CDR1 is LNHDA, CDR2 SQIVND, per germline (reference sequence). The CDR3 spans 15 residues. Trimming stripped 6 bases from V and 0 bases from J, with 9 bases between. The CDR3 region is CASRDEASGANVLTF. The CDR3 coding sequence is TGTGCCAGTAGGGATGAGGCCTCTGGGGCCAACGTCCTGACTTTC.

The sample holds many counts of this clone. The rearrangement links TRBV19 to TRBJ1-1; no clear D gene. The germline V gene encodes CDR1 LNHDA and CDR2 SQIVND (reference sequence). V was trimmed by 10 bases and J by 11 bases, leaving 17 bases between them. The length of the CDR3 is 11 residues. This CDR3 reads CAIKGPSGAFF. The DNA of the CDR3 is TGTGCCATCAAGGGCCCGAGCGGGGCTTTCTTT.

CDR3 loop: CASSYRMEGRGTEAFF. CDR3 nucleotide sequence: TGTGCCAGCAGTTACCGGATGGAGGGCCGGGGCACTGAAGCTTTCTTT. The chain uses TRBV6-5 and TRBJ1-1; D ambiguous. The V end was cut by 2 bases, the J end by 4 bases, with 17 bases between. The length of the CDR3 is 16 residues. CDR1 and CDR2 from the germline V gene are MNHEY and SVGAGI.

The rearrangement uses TRBV7-3 and TRBJ2-5, with D uncertain. Germline V CDR1 and CDR2: SGHTA, FQGTGA. This CDR3 is built from 14 residues. V was pared by 6 bases and J by 3 bases, with 14 bases between. The CDR3: CASSPGSREETQYF. DNA of the CDR3: TGTGCCAGCAGTCCCGGGTCACGAGAAGAGACCCAGTACTTC.

The rearrangement uses TRBV5-8 and TRBJ2-2, with 7 bases that match TRBD2. The CDR3 runs to 17 residues. Germline CDR1 and CDR2: SGHTS and YDEGEE. The V gene end was trimmed by 5 bases and the J gene end by 4 bases; junction bases not matched to a gene: 14. CDR3 sequence (DNA): TGTGCCAGCAGGCCCCGCTTTTCGGGAGGCGGCACCGGGGAGCTGTTTTTT. It encodes CASRPRFSGGGTGELFF.

V is TRBV30 and J is TRBJ1-3; D is uncertain. The ends were cut back, 2 bases at V and 8 bases at J, with 10 bases in the middle. Per germline, CDR1 GTSNPN and CDR2 SVGIG (reference sequence). The CDR3 spans 12 residues. CDR3 in DNA: TGTGCCTGGAGTTTAACGGGAGACACCATATATTTT. This sequence encodes CAWSLTGDTIYF.

The chain couples TRBV5-1 to TRBJ1-2; 7 positions agree with TRBD1. With 7 bases clipped from V and 6 bases from J, the junction kept 9 bases outside the gene matches. Germline-derived CDR1 and CDR2 are SGHRS and YFSETQ. The CDR3 has 13 amino acids. CDR3 sequence reads: CASAPTGLDGYTF. CDR3 bases: TGCGCCAGCGCACCGACAGGGCTTGATGGCTACACCTTC.

The chain uses TRBV2 and TRBJ1-5; possible D gene TRBD1, 5 bases. The CDR3 contains 13 residues. V lost 9 bases, J lost 0 bases, and 9 bases lay in between. From germline, CDR1 is SNHLY and CDR2 FYNNEI. The CDR3 spells CASDRYSNQPQHF. In DNA form, the CDR3 reads TGTGCCAGTGACAGATATAGCAATCAGCCCCAGCATTTT.

The chain couples TRBV5-1 to TRBJ1-1; D perhaps matches TRBD1 (5 bases). CDR3 size: 13 residues. Trimming took 4 bases from V and 0 from J, leaving 7 bases between them. Germline lookup yields CDR1 SGHRS and CDR2 YFSETQ. This chain's CDR3 is CASSTGLNTEAFF. The CDR3 coding sequence is TGCGCCAGCAGCACAGGACTGAACACTGAAGCTTTCTTT. Using reference TRBV5-1 and TRBJ1-1 for the parts outside the CDR3, the full variable domain is KAGVTQTPRYLIKTRGQQVTLSCSPISGHRSVSWYQQTPGQGLQFLFEYFSETQRNKGNFPGRFSGRQFSNSRSEMNVSTLELGDSALYLCASSTGLNTEAFFGQGTRLTVV.

This clone was detected only once. The chain has TRBV6-6 and TRBJ1-2; D unresolved. V was shortened by 3 bases and J by 6 bases, with 14 bases between the two germline ends. CDR1 and CDR2 (germline): MNHNY, SVGAGI (reference sequence). This CDR3 comprises 14 residues. The CDR3 loop is CASSYDSTLNGYTF. CDR3 nucleotide sequence: TGTGCCAGCAGTTATGATTCGACATTGAATGGCTACACCTTC.

CDR3 DNA: TGTGCCAGTACCAGACAGGGTAGTAGCACTGAAGCTTTCTTT. This sequence encodes CASTRQGSSTEAFF. The chain recombines TRBV19 with TRBJ1-1; 7 bases match TRBD1. CDR3 length: 14 residues. V shed 7 bases and J 4 bases; nucleotides not matched to a gene: 9. Germline CDR1 LNHDA, CDR2 SQIVND (reference sequence).

V and J are TRBV10-1 and TRBJ1-5; weak D call: TRBD1 (6 bases). This CDR3 is built from 16 residues. Between the trimmed V and J ends, which lost 2 bases and 0 bases, there was a span of 11 bases. Germline-derived CDR1 and CDR2 are WNHNN and SYGVQD (reference sequence). CDR3 protein: CASSETRGDSNQPQHF. The CDR3 bases are TGCGCCAGCAGTGAGACCAGGGGTGATAGCAATCAGCCCCAGCATTTT.

The chain links TRBV19 to TRBJ2-5; D may be TRBD1 (6 bases). The germline V gene has CDR1 LNHDA and CDR2 SQIVND (reference sequence). The V and J ends lost 4 bases and 3 bases respectively, with 9 bases between them. There are 13 residues in the CDR3. The CDR3 coding sequence is TGTGCCAGTAGTACCGGGACAAAAGAGACCCAGTACTTC. Translation gives CASSTGTKETQYF.

The genes are TRBV28 and TRBJ2-7; TRBD2 matches at 13 bases. V lost 2 bases and J lost 4; bases outside the gene matches: 11. This CDR3 spans 18 amino acids. Per germline, CDR1 MDHEN and CDR2 SYDVKM. The CDR3 bases are TGTGCCAGCAGTTTAATGGGACTAGCGGGACCGTCTGAGTACGAGCAGTACTTC. Translation gives CASSLMGLAGPSEYEQYF.

The CDR3 sequence is CAISAYQETQYF. In DNA, the CDR3 is TGTGCCATCAGTGCCTACCAAGAGACCCAGTACTTC. The J gene is TRBJ2-5, the V gene TRBV10-3; D is undetermined. The CDR3 runs to 12 residues. V gave up 4 bases and J gave up 0 bases, with 3 bases separating them. Germline V gene data show CDR1 as ENHRY and CDR2 as SYGVKD.

The chain joins TRBV2 to TRBJ1-5, with 11 bases aligning to TRBD1. Germline CDR1 is SNHLY and CDR2 is FYNNEI. CDR3 length equals 15 residues. Unmatched junction bases numbered 8, after V lost 7 bases and J lost 6 bases. The CDR3 DNA is TGTGCCAGCATGCGGGACAGGGGGACGGGTCAGCCCCAGCATTTT. Translation: CASMRDRGTGQPQHF.

The J gene is TRBJ2-7, the V gene TRBV4-1, with TRBD1 identical over 8 bases. CDR3 length: 16 amino acids. The J segment lost 3 bases and the V segment lost 2 bases, leaving 9 bases of the junction unmatched. The germline CDR1 and CDR2 sequences are MGHRA and YSYEKL. CDR3 nucleotide sequence: TGCGCCAGCAGCCAAACCCCGGGACAGGCCTACTACGAGCAGTACTTC. Translation gives CASSQTPGQAYYEQYF.

The J gene is TRBJ1-2, the V gene TRBV10-3, with 9 bases matching TRBD1. Trimming removed 5 bases from V and 6 bases from J; junction bases left unmatched: 4. Germline-derived CDR1 and CDR2 are ENHRY and SYGVKD. This CDR3 region has 13 residues. Here the CDR3 DNA reads TGTGCCATCAGTCCGGGACAGGGACATGGCTACACCTTC. This sequence encodes CAISPGQGHGYTF.

The rearrangement links TRBV9 to TRBJ1-3; no firm D call. V was shortened by 0 bases and J by 0 bases, with 4 bases between the two germline ends. CDR1 SGDLS and CDR2 YYNGEE come from the germline V gene. The CDR3 covers 14 residues. CDR3 loop: CASSVAGSGNTIYF. The CDR3 DNA is TGTGCCAGCAGCGTAGCGGGCTCTGGAAACACCATATATTTT.

The chain recombines TRBV12-3 or TRBV12-4 with TRBJ2-5, with 7 bases fitting TRBD2. The CDR3 has 13 residues. V shed 6 bases, J shed 5 bases, and the junction held 6 bases outside the gene matches. CDR3: CASRTGGLETQYF. CDR3 sequence (DNA): TGTGCCAGCAGGACCGGGGGGTTGGAGACCCAGTACTTC.

CDR3 DNA sequence: TGTGCCAGCAGCTTATCTGTTGGGGGGGAAAAACTGTTTTTT. Translated: CASSLSVGGEKLFF. The chain combines TRBV11-2 with TRBJ1-4; D may be TRBD1 (5 bases). The CDR3 totals 14 residues. With 2 bases removed from V and 8 bases from J, the gap between germline ends came to 12 bases. Germline V gene sequence: CDR1 SGHAT, CDR2 FQNNGV.

The CDR3 coding sequence is TGTGCCAGCAGTTACGGTCCAGGGGGGACGGCTTTCTTT. Residues: CASSYGPGGTAFF. The chain recombines TRBV6-5 with TRBJ1-1; TRBD1 aligns across 7 bases. The CDR3 consists of 13 residues. Germline V gene data show CDR1 as MNHEY and CDR2 as SVGAGI. J lost 11 bases, V lost 2 bases, and 8 bases had no gene match.

The gene calls are TRBV5-1 and TRBJ2-1; 11 nucleotides align to TRBD2. Germline values: CDR1 SGHRS, CDR2 YFSETQ. The ends lost 1 base at V and 10 bases at J; junction bases unmatched: 10. This CDR3 has 16 residues. CDR3 sequence (DNA): TGCGCCAGCAGCTTGAGGGGGACTAGCGGTCCTGGGGAGCAGTTCTTC. Protein sequence: CASSLRGTSGPGEQFF.

This clone appeared a single time. The V gene is TRBV6-6, the J gene TRBJ1-2; D remains ambiguous. Per the germline V gene, CDR1 is MNHNY and CDR2 is SVGAGI (reference sequence). V was pared by 8 bases and J by 2 bases, with 15 bases between. The CDR3 is 14 residues long. The CDR3 bases are TGTGCCAGCGATTCAACAGTTCCCAACTATGGCTACACCTTC. Translating it yields CASDSTVPNYGYTF.

V gene TRBV6-1 combines with J gene TRBJ2-1; D possibly corresponds to TRBD2 (6 bases). Trimming cost V 4 bases and J 2 bases, with 15 bases left between them. The CDR3 loop spans 16 amino acids. Germline V gene sequence: CDR1 MNHNS, CDR2 SASEGT. The CDR3 region has the DNA TGTGCCAGCAGTGCCACTCTAGCGCCGACCTACAATGAGCAGTTCTTC. This codes for CASSATLAPTYNEQFF.

This rearrangement joins TRBV29-1 to TRBJ1-4, with D tentatively TRBD1 (5 bases). Germline values: CDR1 SQVTM, CDR2 ANQGSEA. With 1 base removed from V and 3 bases from J, the gap between germline ends came to 12 bases. The CDR3 spans 15 residues. The CDR3 region has the DNA TGCAGCGTTGAAGTCCCGGGGGAACCTAATGAAAAACTGTTTTTT. The encoded protein is CSVEVPGEPNEKLFF.

The chain carries TRBV5-1 and TRBJ2-7, with 9 positions matching TRBD1. Per the germline V gene, CDR1 is SGHRS and CDR2 is YFSETQ. J gave up 4 bases and V 4 bases, and 9 bases lay outside the gene matches. The length of the CDR3 is 15 residues. The CDR3 region is CASSRTQGAGYEQYF. In DNA, the CDR3 is TGCGCCAGCAGCAGAACACAGGGGGCGGGTTACGAGCAGTACTTC.